Shown below are 23 T cell receptor beta chains from a single sample sequenced in a study of cytomegalovirus exposure and HLA in healthy donors. Use of 60 Vbeta and 13 Jbeta primers characterized the PCR. Profiled with immunoSEQ multiplex PCR; TCRdb holds only in-frame clones, not every one. The sample lists over 200,000 clones, more than 70% occurring once. Sequenced material: PBMCs. These receptor sequences come from a human donor in good health.

The V call is TRBV7-3, the J call TRBJ1-1, with D maybe TRBD1 (5 bases). Germline CDR1 reads SGHTA; CDR2 reads FQGTGA. The V end lost 5 bases, the J end lost 0 bases, and 13 bases lay between the germline ends. There are 15 residues in the CDR3. The CDR3 loop reads CASSRGGNMNTEAFF. DNA of the CDR3: TGTGCCAGCAGCCGGGGGGGGAACATGAACACTGAAGCTTTCTTT. Filled out from reference TRBV7-3 and TRBJ1-1, the complete variable domain reads GAGVSQTPSNKVTEKGKYVELRCDPISGHTALYWYRQSLGQGPEFLIYFQGTGAADDSGLPNDRFFAVRPEGSVSTLKIQRTERGDSAVYLCASSRGGNMNTEAFFGQGTRLTVV.

Details on this clone: One junction end does not reproduce the germline sequence, and a read error may be involved. This chain joins TRBV7-9 and TRBJ2-7, with D tentatively TRBD1 (6 bases). The CDR3 covers 14 residues. The germline gives CDR1 SEHNR, CDR2 FQNEAQ (reference sequence). In nucleotides, the CDR3 is TGTTCCAGCAGCTTTCAGAAGGGGGCCTACGAGCAGTACTTC. Translated: CSSSFQKGAYEQYF. Based on the CDR3 plus reference TRBV7-9 and TRBJ2-7, the full variable domain is DTGVSQNPRHKITKRGQNVTFRCDPISEHNRLYWYRQTLGQGPEFLTYFQNEAQLEKSRLLSDRFSAERPKGSFSTLEIQRTEQGDSAMYLCSSSFQKGAYEQYFGPGTRLTVT.

The V gene is TRBV30, the J gene TRBJ1-1, with 8 bases identical to TRBD1. This CDR3 has 12 residues. CDR1 is GTSNPN and CDR2 is SVGIG in the germline V gene (reference sequence). In DNA, the CDR3 is TGTGCATTGAACAGGGGGGGGACTGAAGCTTTCTTT. Translating it yields CALNRGGTEAFF.

V gene TRBV7-9 combines with J gene TRBJ1-2, with D perhaps matching TRBD1 (5 bases). Per germline, CDR1 SEHNR and CDR2 FQNEAQ (reference sequence). V shed 5 bases and J shed 7 bases, with 23 bases lying between them. The CDR3 runs to 16 residues. CDR3 amino acids: CASSTLPQSRGGGYTF. The DNA for the CDR3 is TGTGCCAGCAGCACGCTACCTCAATCAAGGGGCGGTGGCTACACCTTC.

This clone showed up just once. The V gene is TRBV7-9, the J gene TRBJ2-7, with D perhaps TRBD2 (6 bases). V shed 8 bases and J shed 2 bases, with 22 bases lying between them. The CDR3 spans 16 residues. The germline V gene has CDR1 SEHNR and CDR2 FQNEAQ (reference sequence). CDR3 DNA: TGTGCCAGCTCGCTCGGGCGGGGCCAAAGAGCCTACGAGCAGTACTTC. Residues: CASSLGRGQRAYEQYF.

This chain connects TRBV4-1 to TRBJ1-2; no reliable D call. CDR3 length: 18 amino acids. Germline V gene sequence: CDR1 MGHRA, CDR2 YSYEKL. The ends were cut back, 0 bases at V and 4 bases at J, with 21 bases in the middle. DNA of the CDR3: TGCGCCAGCAGCCAAGATCGCGGGGTCCCGGGGAGCGTCTATGGCTACACCTTC. This gives the protein CASSQDRGVPGSVYGYTF.

The chain has TRBV7-3 and TRBJ2-2; TRBD2 matches at 10 bases. The J segment lost 3 bases and the V segment lost 3 bases, leaving 1 base of the junction unmatched. CDR1 and CDR2 (germline): SGHTA, FQGTGA. The CDR3 contains 15 residues. The CDR3 loop reads CASSFSGRDTGELFF. CDR3 in DNA: TGTGCCAGCAGCTTCAGCGGGAGGGACACCGGGGAGCTGTTTTTT.

This clone occurred a few times. The J gene is TRBJ1-2, the V gene TRBV12-5; 7 bases are a match to TRBD1. The J segment lost 8 bases and the V segment lost 2 bases, leaving 11 bases of the junction unmatched. This CDR3 is built from 15 residues. Germline values: CDR1 LGHNT, CDR2 FRNRAP. CDR3 residues: CASGLIEGAHGGYTF. CDR3 DNA: TGTGCTAGTGGTTTGATTGAGGGGGCCCACGGCGGCTACACCTTC.

CDR3: CASSQEKMQDEQFF. Here the CDR3 DNA reads TGTGCCAGCAGCCAAGAGAAGATGCAGGATGAGCAGTTCTTC. The rearrangement uses TRBV4-2 and TRBJ2-1, with D unresolved. The CDR3 loop spans 14 amino acids. Trimming cost V 0 bases and J 8 bases, with 11 bases left between them. Germline V lookup: CDR1 LGHNA, CDR2 YNFKEQ.

On this clone itself: A junction boundary mismatches the germline segment, possibly from a read error. The chain is built from TRBV7-7 and TRBJ2-2; D is possibly TRBD1 (5 bases). The CDR3 is made up of 14 amino acids. Germline CDR1 is SSHAT and CDR2 is FNYEAQ (reference sequence). CDR3 region: CASSPDRGTGELFF. CDR3 coding DNA: TGTGCTAGCAGCCCAGACAGAGGCACCGGGGAGCTGTTTTTT.

This chain connects TRBV11-2 to TRBJ2-7; 8 positions match TRBD1. The CDR3 consists of 14 residues. V lost 3 bases, J lost 4 bases, and 5 bases stayed unmatched. Germline V gene sequence: CDR1 SGHAT, CDR2 FQNNGV. CDR3 protein: CASSFGQGIYEQYF. DNA of the CDR3: TGTGCCAGCAGCTTCGGACAGGGCATATACGAGCAGTACTTC.

This sequence joins TRBV21-1 and TRBJ2-7; TRBD2 was called by the table and not checked on the DNA. TRBV21-1 is termed a pseudogene. The CDR3 runs to 16 residues. CDR3 residues: CASSKWRKGGTYEQYF. The DNA of the CDR3 is TGTGCCAGCAGCAAATGGAGAAAGGGGGGGACCTACGAGCAGTACTTC.

V usage is TRBV5-1 and J usage is TRBJ2-5; D gene uncertain. This CDR3 region has 14 residues. Per germline, CDR1 SGHRS and CDR2 YFSETQ. The ends were cut back, 0 bases at V and 2 bases at J, with 8 bases in the middle. CDR3 in amino acids: CASSLGESQETQYF. Here the CDR3 DNA reads TGCGCCAGCAGCTTGGGCGAATCGCAAGAGACCCAGTACTTC.

The V call is TRBV7-9, the J call TRBJ1-1; 8 bases line up with TRBD1. CDR1 and CDR2 from the germline V gene are SEHNR and FQNEAQ (reference sequence). V trimming: 4 bases; J trimming: 4 bases; junction bases outside the gene matches: 8. The CDR3 spans 15 residues. The CDR3 DNA sequence: TGTGCCAGCAGCTCCACAGGACAGGGTGTCACTGAAGCTTTCTTT. Encoded protein: CASSSTGQGVTEAFF.

The V call is TRBV2, the J call TRBJ2-2, with 7 nucleotides matching TRBD2. Trimming removed 2 bases from V and 1 base from J; junction bases left unmatched: 4. This CDR3 contains 16 residues. Per the germline V gene, CDR1 is SNHLY and CDR2 is FYNNEI. The CDR3 DNA reads TGTGCCAGCAGTGAACCGGGAGGCCTGAACACCGGGGAGCTGTTTTTT. Amino acids: CASSEPGGLNTGELFF.

This chain links TRBV5-1 with TRBJ2-3; tentatively, D is TRBD1 (6 bases). V was cut by 0 bases and J by 2 bases, with 10 bases left in between. Germline CDR1 reads SGHRS; CDR2 reads YFSETQ. The CDR3 spans 15 residues. In DNA, the CDR3 is TGCGCCAGCAGCTTGGGCACAGGGACCACAGATACGCAGTATTTT. This codes for CASSLGTGTTDTQYF. Using reference TRBV5-1 and TRBJ2-3 for the parts outside the CDR3, the full variable domain is KAGVTQTPRYLIKTRGQQVTLSCSPISGHRSVSWYQQTPGQGLQFLFEYFSETQRNKGNFPGRFSGRQFSNSRSEMNVSTLELGDSALYLCASSLGTGTTDTQYFGPGTRLTVL.

Only one count was recorded for this clone. The rearrangement joins TRBV5-1 to TRBJ2-7; 7 positions match TRBD2. J was trimmed by 7 bases and V by 1 base; bases with no gene match: 8. CDR1 SGHRS and CDR2 YFSETQ come from the germline V gene. There are 14 residues in the CDR3. The DNA for the CDR3 is TGCGCCAGCAGCTTGTGGGCGGGAGTAGGGGAGCAGTACTTC. It yields the protein CASSLWAGVGEQYF.

The J gene is TRBJ2-3, the V gene TRBV29-1; 8 bases agree with TRBD2. Germline trimming cut 4 bases from V and 5 bases from J; bases unmatched to any gene: 5. Germline-derived CDR1 and CDR2 are SQVTM and ANQGSEA. This CDR3 has 13 residues. This CDR3 is CSVGRLAGDTQYF. The CDR3 DNA reads TGCAGCGTTGGGCGGCTAGCGGGAGATACGCAGTATTTT.

This rearrangement joins TRBV18 to TRBJ2-2, with 7 bases matching TRBD2. The germline V gene has CDR1 KGHSH and CDR2 LQKENI. The V segment lost 3 bases and the J segment 7 bases; nucleotides outside the gene matches: 11. The CDR3 contains 16 residues. The CDR3 region has the DNA TGTGCCAGCTCACCTCCGACTAGCTGGACCCGCGGGGAGCTGTTTTTT. Protein sequence: CASSPPTSWTRGELFF.

The rearrangement uses TRBV19 and TRBJ2-5; 7 nucleotides line up with TRBD1. Germline CDR1 and CDR2: LNHDA and SQIVND (reference sequence). This CDR3 is 15 amino acids long. V lost 1 base to trimming and J lost 5 bases; unmatched junction nucleotides: 7. CDR3 coding DNA: TGTGCCAGTAGTATAGCAGGGGGTGTAGGGGAGACCCAGTACTTC. This gives the protein CASSIAGGVGETQYF. Drawing the rest from reference TRBV19 and TRBJ2-5, the complete variable domain is DGGITQSPKYLFRKEGQNVTLSCEQNLNHDAMYWYRQDPGQGLRLIYYSQIVNDFQKGDIAEGYSVSREKKESFPLTVTSAQKNPTAFYLCASSIAGGVGETQYFGPGTRLLVL.

The chain joins TRBV6-5 to TRBJ2-5; weak D call: TRBD1 (6 bases). Per the germline V gene, CDR1 is MNHEY and CDR2 is SVGAGI. The V and J ends lost 0 bases and 5 bases respectively, with 13 bases between them. This CDR3 spans 15 amino acids. Here the CDR3 reads CASSYSDRSGETQYF. CDR3 DNA sequence: TGTGCCAGCAGTTACTCTGACAGGTCTGGGGAGACCCAGTACTTC.

This sequence joins TRBV9 and TRBJ2-7, with D possibly TRBD2 on 7 matching bases. The CDR3 loop spans 16 amino acids. Germline CDR1 reads SGDLS; CDR2 reads YYNGEE. V lost 1 base and J lost 2, with 16 bases in between. CDR3 nucleotides: TGTGCCAGCAGCGTAACTCCTAGGGGGGGGACCTACGAGCAGTACTTC. Residues: CASSVTPRGGTYEQYF.

The rearrangement joins TRBV4-1 to TRBJ1-6; perhaps TRBD1 as D (5 bases). V was pared by 2 bases and J by 4 bases, with 9 bases between. The CDR3 loop spans 15 amino acids. From germline, CDR1 is MGHRA and CDR2 YSYEKL. CDR3 DNA sequence: TGCGCCAGCAGCCAACTCCCAGGGTATAATTCACCCCTCCACTTT. Translated: CASSQLPGYNSPLHF.